The T cell receptor beta chain under discussion was sequenced for a study of tumor-infiltrating lymphocytes in primary liver carcinoma. Co-extraction of both nucleic acids (RNA and DNA) used roughly 20-34 mg of unsorted bulk tissue. TCR beta cDNA was prepared out of about 510 ng total RNA by means of a constant-region primer. Slightly modified ARM-PCR served as the procedure for the TCR beta libraries. These libraries came from three rounds of nested multiplex PCR. The first two PCR rounds used TRBV1-TRBV30 forward primers with a C-beta reverse primer, 10 cycles each. MiXCR, run by TCRdb on the multiplex PCR reads, gives a single entry per CDR3 protein. The sample carries some 190,000 distinct CDR3 sequences, about 85% recorded once. As concerns this clonotype: An end of the junction differs from the germline gene, which may be a read error.

This CDR3 is 13 amino acids long. Germline CDR1 and CDR2: MNHNY and SVGAGI (reference sequence). The chain has TRBV6-6 and TRBJ1-1, with D possibly being TRBD1 (5 bases). The TCR was taken from a man aged 40-49 years with primary liver carcinoma and hepatitis B virus infection. Material for sequencing was tumor tissue from primary liver carcinoma. CDR3 sequence: CASRTWGTTEGFF. The CDR3 nucleotides are TGTGCCAGCAGAACATGGGGGACTACTGAAGGTTTCTTT.